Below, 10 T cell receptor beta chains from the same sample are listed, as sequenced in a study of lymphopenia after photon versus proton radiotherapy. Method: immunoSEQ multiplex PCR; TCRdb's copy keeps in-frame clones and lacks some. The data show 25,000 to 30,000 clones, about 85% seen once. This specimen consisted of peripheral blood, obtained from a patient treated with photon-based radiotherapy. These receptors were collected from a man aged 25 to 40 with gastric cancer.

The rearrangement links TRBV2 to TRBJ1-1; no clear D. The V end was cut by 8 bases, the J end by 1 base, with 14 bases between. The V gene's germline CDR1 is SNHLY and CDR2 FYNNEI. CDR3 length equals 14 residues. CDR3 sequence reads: CASRASASNTEAFF. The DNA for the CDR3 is TGTGCCAGCCGGGCATCTGCGTCGAACACTGAAGCTTTCTTT. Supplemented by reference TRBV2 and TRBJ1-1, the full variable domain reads EPEVTQTPSHQVTQMGQEVILRCVPISNHLYFYWYRQILGQKVEFLVSFYNNEISEKSEIFDDQFSVERPDGSNFTLKIRSTKLEDSAMYFCASRASASNTEAFFGQGTRLTVV.

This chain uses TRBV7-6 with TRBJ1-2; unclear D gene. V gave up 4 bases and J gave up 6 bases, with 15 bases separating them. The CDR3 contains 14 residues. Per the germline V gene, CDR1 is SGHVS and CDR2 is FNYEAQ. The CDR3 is CASSSDQNLDGYTF. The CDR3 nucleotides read TGTGCCAGCAGCTCAGACCAAAACCTCGATGGCTACACCTTC.

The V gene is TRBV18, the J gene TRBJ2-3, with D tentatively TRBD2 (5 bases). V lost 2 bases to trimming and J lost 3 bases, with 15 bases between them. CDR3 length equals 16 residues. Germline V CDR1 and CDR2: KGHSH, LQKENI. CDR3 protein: CASSPYGRTSTDTQYF. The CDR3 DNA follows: TGTGCCAGCTCACCATATGGAAGGACTTCTACAGATACGCAGTATTTT.

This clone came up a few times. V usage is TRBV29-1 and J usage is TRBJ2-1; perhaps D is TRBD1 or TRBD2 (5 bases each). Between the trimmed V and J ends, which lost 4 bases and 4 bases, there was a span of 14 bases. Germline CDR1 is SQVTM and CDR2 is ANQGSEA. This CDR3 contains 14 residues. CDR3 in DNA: TGCAGCGTTGGCATACCTGGGGGATACAATGAGCAGTTCTTC. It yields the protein CSVGIPGGYNEQFF.

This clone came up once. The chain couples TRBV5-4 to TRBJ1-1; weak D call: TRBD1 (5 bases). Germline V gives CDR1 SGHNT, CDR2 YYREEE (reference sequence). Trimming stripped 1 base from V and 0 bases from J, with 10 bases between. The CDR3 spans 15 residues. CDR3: CASSLSGQMNTEAFF. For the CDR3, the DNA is TGTGCCAGCAGCTTGTCCGGACAAATGAACACTGAAGCTTTCTTT.

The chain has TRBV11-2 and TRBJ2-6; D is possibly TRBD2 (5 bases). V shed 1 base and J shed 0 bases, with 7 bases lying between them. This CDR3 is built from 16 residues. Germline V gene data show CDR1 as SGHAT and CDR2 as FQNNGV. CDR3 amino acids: CASSLVGSSGANVLTF. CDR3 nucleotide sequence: TGTGCCAGCAGCTTAGTTGGGAGCTCTGGGGCCAACGTCCTGACTTTC.

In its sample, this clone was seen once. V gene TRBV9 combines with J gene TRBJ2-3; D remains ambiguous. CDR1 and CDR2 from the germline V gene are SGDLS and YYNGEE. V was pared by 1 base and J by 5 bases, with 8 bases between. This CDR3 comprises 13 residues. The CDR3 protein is CASSVTARDTQYF. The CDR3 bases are TGTGCCAGCAGCGTAACTGCCCGAGATACGCAGTATTTT.

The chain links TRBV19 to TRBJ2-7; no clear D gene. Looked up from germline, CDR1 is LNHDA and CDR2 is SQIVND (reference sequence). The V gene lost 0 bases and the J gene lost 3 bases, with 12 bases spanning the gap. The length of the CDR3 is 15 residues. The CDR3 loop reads CASSIDPRSGYEQYF. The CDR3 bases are TGTGCCAGTAGTATAGACCCTAGATCGGGCTACGAGCAGTACTTC.

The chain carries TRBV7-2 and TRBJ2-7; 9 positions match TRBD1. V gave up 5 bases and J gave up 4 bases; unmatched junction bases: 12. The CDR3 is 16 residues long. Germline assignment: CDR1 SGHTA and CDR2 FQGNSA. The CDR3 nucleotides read TGTGCCAGCAGCCCTCGTACAGGGGGCGAGTTATACGAGCAGTACTTC. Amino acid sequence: CASSPRTGGELYEQYF.

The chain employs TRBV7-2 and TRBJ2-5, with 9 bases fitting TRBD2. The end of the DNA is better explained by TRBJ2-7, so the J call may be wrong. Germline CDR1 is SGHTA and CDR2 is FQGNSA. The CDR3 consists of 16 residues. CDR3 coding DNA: TGTGCCAGCAGCTTAGGACTTAGCGGGAGTTCCTACGAGCAGTACTTC. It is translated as CASSLGLSGSSYEQYF.